This T cell receptor (beta chain) was obtained from a study of beta chain features in type 1 diabetes. Points from the study as a whole: A moderate, significant TCRB CDR3 shortening appeared in type 1 diabetes across four CD4+ subsets.

This CDR3 spans 15 amino acids. Comment on this clone: The antigen is unknown.

All of the isolated RNA was reverse transcribed, so expressed TCRB transcripts were sequenced. The table came from immunoSEQ multiplex PCR; TCRdb's copy has only in-frame clones and leaves some out. Of 600,000 to 650,000 clones in the sample, around 15% were seen once. The receptor was derived from a man younger than 30 in good health. Source material: naive CD4+ T cells from blood. This sequence joins TRBV21-1 and TRBJ1-5; the D call TRBD1 from the table was never checked on the DNA. TRBV21-1 is annotated as a pseudogene. CDR3 amino acids: CASSRNRGLNQPQHF. CDR3 nucleotide sequence: TGTGCCAGCAGCAGGAACAGGGGTTTAAATCAGCCCCAGCATTTT.